A single sample is the source of the 32 T cell receptor beta chains below, sequenced in a study of cytotoxic CD8 clonotypes in ibrutinib-treated CLL. Data came from immunoSEQ multiplex PCR; TCRdb stores just in-frame clones and leaves some out. Among roughly 12,000 clones listed, roughly four fifths were seen once. The sample here was PBMCs, taken at disease progression, from a patient treated with ibrutinib. The receptors here all came from a human donor with chronic lymphocytic leukemia.

The J gene is TRBJ2-1, the V gene TRBV18, with 8 bases matching TRBD2. Germline assignment: CDR1 KGHSH and CDR2 LQKENI. This CDR3 is 14 amino acids long. Trimming took 6 bases from V and 7 from J; bases not matched to a gene: 8. CDR3 bases: TGTGCCAGCTCCCCTTTAGCGGGGACTAATGAGCAGTTCTTC. Residues: CASSPLAGTNEQFF.

The chain links TRBV6-1 to TRBJ1-1, with 9 bases lining up with TRBD1. CDR1 is MNHNS and CDR2 is SASEGT in the germline V gene. CDR3 length: 15 amino acids. Germline trimming cut 6 bases from V and 0 bases from J; bases unmatched to any gene: 5. The CDR3 sequence is CASSAGTGMNTEAFF. The DNA for the CDR3 is TGTGCCAGCAGCGCCGGGACAGGGATGAACACTGAAGCTTTCTTT.

The chain couples TRBV28 to TRBJ2-7; no clear D gene. Trimming took 7 bases from V and 3 from J, leaving 10 bases between them. The CDR3 consists of 12 residues. From germline, CDR1 is MDHEN and CDR2 SYDVKM. The CDR3 DNA is TGTGCCAGCACCAATCCTAACTACGAGCAGTACTTC. As protein: CASTNPNYEQYF. The complete variable domain, with remaining parts taken from reference TRBV28 and TRBJ2-7, reads DVKVTQSSRYLVKRTGEKVFLECVQDMDHENMFWYRQDPGLGLRLIYFSYDVKMKEKGDIPEGYSVSREKKERFSLILESASTNQTSMYLCASTNPNYEQYFGPGTRLTVT.

This clone occurred once. The chain couples TRBV7-3 to TRBJ2-5, with 10 nucleotides matching TRBD1. This CDR3 spans 14 amino acids. With 5 bases clipped from V and 4 bases from J, the junction kept 4 bases outside the gene matches. Germline V gene lookup returns CDR1 SGHTA and CDR2 FQGTGA. In nucleotides, the CDR3 is TGTGCCAGCAGCGACGGACAGGGGGGAGAGACCCAGTACTTC. This gives the protein CASSDGQGGETQYF.

This chain connects TRBV11-3 to TRBJ1-5; D unclear. Germline-derived CDR1 and CDR2 are SGHNT and YENEEA. The CDR3 contains 15 residues. Trimming cost V 0 bases and J 6 bases, with 12 bases left between them. The CDR3: CASSLDNASCQPQHF. CDR3 sequence (DNA): TGTGCCAGCAGCTTAGATAACGCGTCGTGTCAGCCCCAGCATTTT.

The chain links TRBV7-3 to TRBJ2-2; D possibly corresponds to TRBD1 (6 bases). In germline, CDR1 is SGHTA, CDR2 FQGTGA. Trimming left V 2 bases short and J 1 base short, with 11 bases between. This CDR3 is 16 amino acids long. The DNA for the CDR3 is TGTGCCAGCAGCTTACAGGGGACGGGGAACACCGGGGAGCTGTTTTTT. Protein sequence: CASSLQGTGNTGELFF.

The chain links TRBV28 to TRBJ2-5, with TRBD1 identical over 8 bases. V lost 10 bases, J lost 4 bases, and 5 bases stayed unmatched. The CDR3 is made up of 12 amino acids. CDR1 is MDHEN, CDR2 SYDVKM, per germline. The CDR3 region is CATLGQGETQYF. The CDR3 region has the DNA TGTGCCACCCTAGGACAGGGAGAGACCCAGTACTTC.

The rearrangement links TRBV10-3 to TRBJ2-5, with 10 bases that match TRBD2. Germline assignment: CDR1 ENHRY and CDR2 SYGVKD. The trim removed 10 bases at V and 1 base at J, leaving 3 bases unmatched. The CDR3 spans 13 residues. The CDR3 region has the DNA TGTGCCACCAGACTAGCGGGCCAAGAGACCCAGTACTTC. Translated, it gives CATRLAGQETQYF.

V gene TRBV10-3 combines with J gene TRBJ2-1; D might be TRBD1 or TRBD2, each matching 5 bases. Germline CDR1 reads ENHRY; CDR2 reads SYGVKD. V dropped 6 bases and J dropped 0 bases, with 12 bases sitting between them. This CDR3 comprises 15 residues. CDR3 loop: CAIRNEGSSYNEQFF. CDR3 bases: TGTGCCATCAGGAACGAGGGGAGCTCCTACAATGAGCAGTTCTTC.

This chain joins TRBV6-4 and TRBJ2-7; D is uncertain. The ends were cut back, 4 bases at V and 5 bases at J, with 21 bases in the middle. Per the germline V gene, CDR1 is MRHNA and CDR2 is SNTAGT. This CDR3 has 16 residues. The chain's CDR3 is CASSALAIPIPNEQYF. The CDR3 DNA reads as TGTGCCAGCAGTGCTCTTGCAATCCCAATCCCCAACGAGCAGTACTTC.

The J gene is TRBJ2-7, the V gene TRBV28; D remains unclear. V was shortened by 9 bases and J by 3 bases, with 18 bases between the two germline ends. Germline V gives CDR1 MDHEN, CDR2 SYDVKM. The CDR3 covers 14 residues. In nucleotides, the CDR3 is TGTGCCAGTTCGCCCCCTCGGGCGAGCTACGAGCAGTACTTC. Encoded protein: CASSPPRASYEQYF.

J is TRBJ2-2 and V is TRBV28; 8 bases agree with TRBD2. CDR1 MDHEN and CDR2 SYDVKM come from the germline V gene. Trimming cost V 8 bases and J 0 bases; bases outside gene matches: 5. This CDR3 comprises 15 residues. CDR3 in amino acids: CASRRGLANTGELFF. CDR3 nucleotides: TGTGCCAGCCGGCGGGGACTAGCGAACACCGGGGAGCTGTTTTTT.

The rearrangement uses TRBV25-1 and TRBJ2-6; D gene unclear. Looked up from germline, CDR1 is MGHDK and CDR2 is SYGVNS. The CDR3 is 14 residues long. V lost 1 base and J lost 4, with 5 bases in between. Here the CDR3 reads CASSESVGANVLTF. CDR3 DNA sequence: TGTGCCAGCAGTGAATCGGTCGGGGCCAACGTCCTGACTTTC.

CDR3 loop: CASSEGVQTIYGYTF. For the CDR3, the DNA is TGTGCCAGCAGTGAAGGGGTCCAAACTATCTATGGCTACACCTTC. The chain uses TRBV6-1 and TRBJ1-2; D is undetermined. The V and J ends lost 1 base and 4 bases respectively, with 13 bases between them. CDR1 MNHNS and CDR2 SASEGT come from the germline V gene. The CDR3 contains 15 residues.

This chain joins TRBV2 and TRBJ2-1; the D gene could be TRBD1 or TRBD2 (5 bases each). Trimming stripped 3 bases from V and 5 bases from J, with 23 bases between. The V gene's germline CDR1 is SNHLY and CDR2 FYNNEI. This CDR3 is 18 amino acids long. The CDR3 sequence is CASSEFVVFSGTHNEQFF. The CDR3 coding sequence is TGTGCCAGCAGTGAGTTTGTTGTGTTCTCGGGGACGCACAATGAGCAGTTCTTC.

This sequence joins TRBV5-1 and TRBJ1-4; a possible D gene is TRBD1 (6 bases). The CDR3 covers 15 residues. Per germline, CDR1 SGHRS and CDR2 YFSETQ. The V end lost 5 bases, the J end lost 0 bases, and 11 bases lay between the germline ends. The CDR3 region is CASRLEGATNEKLFF. CDR3 bases: TGCGCCAGCAGACTCGAGGGGGCAACTAATGAAAAACTGTTTTTT.

This chain uses TRBV6-5 with TRBJ1-2; TRBD1 is a possible D gene (6 bases). The CDR3 covers 15 residues. Looked up from germline, CDR1 is MNHEY and CDR2 is SVGAGI. V was pared by 5 bases and J by 2 bases, with 15 bases between. CDR3 loop: CASSKNRDQNYGYTF. The DNA of the CDR3 is TGTGCCAGCAGTAAAAACAGGGACCAAAACTATGGCTACACCTTC.

The chain joins TRBV27 to TRBJ2-1; 14 nucleotides align to TRBD2. The length of the CDR3 is 16 residues. The V segment lost 5 bases and the J segment 10 bases; nucleotides outside the gene matches: 10. The germline CDR1 and CDR2 sequences are MNHEY and SMNVEV (reference sequence). The CDR3 sequence is CASSPRLAGGPEEQFF. The CDR3 bases are TGTGCCAGCAGTCCCCGACTAGCGGGAGGGCCCGAGGAGCAGTTCTTC.

This chain links TRBV28 with TRBJ2-3; unclear D gene. The CDR3 length is 12 residues. Germline CDR1 and CDR2: MDHEN and SYDVKM. V shed 2 bases and J shed 7 bases, with 7 bases lying between them. The CDR3 DNA follows: TGTGCCAGCAGTTTAGGCCGCCATACGCAGTATTTT. Its translation is CASSLGRHTQYF. Based on the CDR3 plus reference TRBV28 and TRBJ2-3, the full variable domain is DVKVTQSSRYLVKRTGEKVFLECVQDMDHENMFWYRQDPGLGLRLIYFSYDVKMKEKGDIPEGYSVSREKKERFSLILESASTNQTSMYLCASSLGRHTQYFGPGTRLTVL.

The chain couples TRBV9 to TRBJ2-2; no clear D gene. The length of the CDR3 is 13 residues. Trimming removed 3 bases from V and 1 base from J, with 4 bases in between. CDR1 and CDR2 (germline): SGDLS, YYNGEE. DNA of the CDR3: TGTGCCAGCAGCGGGAGGAACACCGGGGAGCTGTTTTTT. Translated, it gives CASSGRNTGELFF.

This clone counts as large (0.1 to 1%). The chain links TRBV28 to TRBJ2-7; 8 bases line up with TRBD1. Germline V gene data show CDR1 as MDHEN and CDR2 as SYDVKM. The CDR3 is 14 amino acids. Unmatched junction bases numbered 10, after V lost 6 bases and J lost 6 bases. The CDR3 loop reads CASSIDDRGSEQYF. The CDR3 nucleotides are TGTGCCAGCAGCATCGACGACAGGGGCAGCGAGCAGTACTTC.

The chain is built from TRBV7-9 and TRBJ1-2; no reliable D call. Trimming left V 5 bases short and J 6 bases short, with 10 bases between. This CDR3 comprises 12 residues. Germline V lookup: CDR1 SEHNR, CDR2 FQNEAQ (reference sequence). Written as DNA, the CDR3 is TGTGCCAGCAGCCCCCACGCAGATGGCTACACCTTC. Translated: CASSPHADGYTF.

The chain employs TRBV30 and TRBJ2-1; no definite D call. The CDR3 is 14 amino acids. The germline V and J ends were trimmed by 0 bases and 4 bases, with 10 bases remaining between them. The V gene's germline CDR1 is GTSNPN and CDR2 SVGIG (reference sequence). The CDR3 DNA reads as TGTGCCTGGAGTGTCAAATGGGATTACAATGAGCAGTTCTTC. Amino acids: CAWSVKWDYNEQFF.

This clone was seen a few times. The chain joins TRBV4-1 to TRBJ2-7; no clear D gene. The CDR3 totals 16 residues. Germline V gene data show CDR1 as MGHRA and CDR2 as YSYEKL. V lost 0 bases and J 5 bases, leaving 17 bases between the germline ends. CDR3: CASSQDGPPRVDEQYF. The CDR3 DNA reads as TGCGCCAGCAGCCAAGACGGGCCCCCGCGAGTCGACGAGCAGTACTTC.

This clone was seen only once. The J gene is TRBJ2-7, the V gene TRBV19, with 10 bases lining up with TRBD1. With 5 bases clipped from V and 0 bases from J, the junction kept 4 bases outside the gene matches. CDR1 and CDR2 from the germline V gene are LNHDA and SQIVND (reference sequence). The CDR3 runs 15 residues. CDR3 region: CASSLGQGSSYEQYF. The DNA for the CDR3 is TGTGCCAGTAGTTTGGGACAGGGGAGCTCCTACGAGCAGTACTTC.

This clone was seen a single time. This chain joins TRBV4-2 and TRBJ2-7, with a tentative D call TRBD1 (5 bases). The CDR3 runs 14 residues. V was clipped by 2 bases and J by 2 bases, with 10 bases between them. Germline loops: CDR1 LGHNA, CDR2 YNFKEQ. The CDR3 DNA follows: TGTGCCAGCAGCCAAAAAACAGGAGCCTACGAGCAGTACTTC. It translates to CASSQKTGAYEQYF.

This chain connects TRBV29-1 to TRBJ1-5; TRBD1 might be the D (6 bases). V lost 6 bases and J 0 bases, leaving 15 bases between the germline ends. The CDR3 runs 15 residues. In germline, CDR1 is SQVTM, CDR2 ANQGSEA. CDR3 coding DNA: TGCAGCGTCGTAGCGGACAGCTATAGCAATCAGCCCCAGCATTTT. Its translation is CSVVADSYSNQPQHF.

J is TRBJ2-5 and V is TRBV5-1; a possible D gene is TRBD2 (5 bases). Trimming cost V 5 bases and J 5 bases, with 13 bases left between them. Germline V gene lookup returns CDR1 SGHRS and CDR2 YFSETQ. This CDR3 is built from 13 residues. Written as DNA, the CDR3 is TGCGCCAGCAGTTGGAGGATTACGGAGACCCAGTACTTC. Protein sequence: CASSWRITETQYF. The full variable domain, with the rest looked up from reference TRBV5-1 and TRBJ2-5, is KAGVTQTPRYLIKTRGQQVTLSCSPISGHRSVSWYQQTPGQGLQFLFEYFSETQRNKGNFPGRFSGRQFSNSRSEMNVSTLELGDSALYLCASSWRITETQYFGPGTRLLVL.

The chain couples TRBV5-8 to TRBJ2-7, with 8 bases identical to TRBD1. The CDR3 sequence is 12 residues long. V was pared by 4 bases and J by 5 bases, with 2 bases of the junction left unmatched. Looked up from germline, CDR1 is SGHTS and CDR2 is YDEGEE. CDR3 bases: TGTGCCAGCAGCCGGACAGGGAACGAGCAGTACTTC. It encodes CASSRTGNEQYF.

The chain employs TRBV5-1 and TRBJ2-7, with a tentative D call TRBD2 (6 bases). The V and J ends lost 5 bases and 1 base respectively, with 13 bases between them. The CDR3 extends over 14 amino acids. Germline V CDR1 and CDR2: SGHRS, YFSETQ. CDR3 nucleotides: TGCGCCAGCAGGCGCGCGCGGGAATCCTACGAGCAGTACTTC. Protein product: CASRRARESYEQYF.

This chain uses TRBV5-1 with TRBJ2-5, with 8 bases lining up with TRBD1. The CDR3 spans 12 residues. Germline CDR1 reads SGHRS; CDR2 reads YFSETQ. The junction had 4 bases not matched to a gene; V was cut back by 7 bases and J by 5 bases. The CDR3, as DNA: TGCGCCAGCTACCGGACAGGGGAGACCCAGTACTTC. Amino acids: CASYRTGETQYF.

J is TRBJ2-7 and V is TRBV28, with 7 bases identical to TRBD2. Germline V gene data show CDR1 as MDHEN and CDR2 as SYDVKM. V was clipped by 6 bases and J by 0 bases; unmatched bases: 2. This CDR3 spans 13 amino acids. The CDR3 spells CASRGGSSYEQYF. Here the CDR3 DNA reads TGTGCCAGCAGGGGCGGGAGCTCCTACGAGCAGTACTTC.